This T cell receptor (beta chain) comes out of a study of cytomegalovirus exposure and HLA in healthy donors. Study-wide findings and caveats: DRB1 showed the most TCR associations and HLA-C the fewest in a later analysis, as rates varied by HLA locus. For presence/absence analyses, sequencing depth was assumed to be roughly uniform across donors.

A remark on this clone: Its matching antigen is unknown.

PCR involved 60 Vbeta and 13 Jbeta primers. Measured with immunoSEQ multiplex PCR; TCRdb has only the in-frame clones, and not every one. The table shows approximately 150,000 clones, with around 80% occurring only once. Unrecorded immune exposures were likely, despite nominal health at sampling. This CDR3 comprises 13 residues. Germline V gives CDR1 LGHNA, CDR2 YNFKEQ. V was shortened by 6 bases and J by 4 bases, with 10 bases between the two germline ends. The sample comprised PBMCs. The J gene is TRBJ1-5, the V gene TRBV4-2; tentative D call: TRBD1 (6 bases). The source is a young man in good health and CMV-seropositive. CDR3 in DNA: TGTGCCAGCAGACCCGACAGGAATCAGCCCCAGCATTTT. Protein product: CASRPDRNQPQHF.